A single sample gave rise to the 32 T cell receptor beta chains below, sequenced in a study of T cells in severe cutaneous drug reactions. The donors had carbamazepine-induced Stevens-Johnson syndrome or toxic epidermal necrolysis. Bulk and single-cell libraries used iRepertoire multiplex PCR with TCR subtype-specific primers. TCRdb reanalyzed the multiplex PCR reads and collapses them to one entry per CDR3 protein, without DNA. This sample's table has thousands of distinct CDR3 sequences. The sequenced sample consisted of cells from a skin blister. These receptors were taken from a human donor with a severe cutaneous adverse drug reaction.

The rearrangement uses TRBV13 and TRBJ2-2. The V gene's germline CDR1 is PRHDT and CDR2 FYEKMQ (reference sequence). This CDR3 region has 13 residues. CDR3 protein: CASSLRPTGELFF. Full variable domain (remainder filled in from reference TRBV13 and TRBJ2-2): AAGVIQSPRHLIKEKRETATLKCYPIPRHDTVYWYQQGPGQDPQFLISFYEKMQSDKGSIPDRFSAQQFSDYHSELNMSSLELGDSALYFCASSLRPTGELFFGEGSRLTVL.

The rearrangement joins TRBV10-3 to TRBJ2-7; the D call of TRBD1 rests on TCRdb alone, since no DNA is present to check it. Germline CDR1 reads ENHRY; CDR2 reads SYGVKD. The CDR3 length is 12 residues. CDR3 amino acids: CASLGGGYEQYF.

The chain uses TRBV5-1 and TRBJ2-1; TCRdb indicates TRBD2, and absent DNA this call remains unverified. The germline V gene has CDR1 SGHRS and CDR2 YFSETQ. This CDR3 is 16 amino acids long. The CDR3: CASSAGLAGPKNEQFF.

Frequency places this clonotype as medium-sized. The chain uses TRBV30 and TRBJ1-4. The CDR3 totals 13 residues. Germline V gene data show CDR1 as GTSNPN and CDR2 as SVGIG (reference sequence). The CDR3 here is CAWTVGLREKLFF.

The gene calls are TRBV6-2 or TRBV6-3 and TRBJ2-7; TCRdb's assignment of TRBD1 cannot be checked, as there is no DNA. Germline V gene data show CDR1 as MNHEY and CDR2 as SVGEGT. This CDR3 has 14 amino acids. The CDR3 loop reads CASSPGTPGFEQYF.

The genes are TRBV12-3 or TRBV12-4 and TRBJ2-1. The CDR3 has 12 residues. CDR3 amino acids: CASSFSGSKQFF.

The V and J genes are TRBV28 and TRBJ2-3; the D call from TCRdb, TRBD1, cannot be confirmed without DNA. The CDR3 is 18 residues long. Germline CDR1 MDHEN, CDR2 SYDVKM. CDR3 sequence reads: CASSFLDRDPSSTDTQYF.

This chain links TRBV29-1 with TRBJ2-3; the D gene TCRdb calls, TRBD1, cannot be checked with no DNA. There are 12 residues in the CDR3. CDR1 SQVTM and CDR2 ANQGSEA come from the germline V gene. CDR3 region: CSVGQGGDTQYF.

The rearrangement uses TRBV20-1 and TRBJ2-1; the TCRdb D gene call, TRBD1, has no DNA to confirm it. Germline-derived CDR1 and CDR2 are DFQATT and SNEGSKA (reference sequence). The CDR3 spans 15 residues. The CDR3 loop is CSASRVGDFYNEQFF.

The gene calls are TRBV7-2 and TRBJ2-1; TCRdb indicates TRBD2, and absent DNA this call remains unverified. Germline assignment: CDR1 SGHTA and CDR2 FQGNSA. The CDR3 spans 16 residues. The CDR3 protein is CASSLLPEGSSNEQFF. Supplemented by reference TRBV7-2 and TRBJ2-1, the full variable domain reads GAGVSQSPSNKVTEKGKDVELRCDPISGHTALYWYRQSLGQGLEFLIYFQGNSAPDKSGLPSDRFSAERTGGSVSTLTIQRTQQEDSAVYLCASSLLPEGSSNEQFFGPGTRLTVL.

The chain couples TRBV20-1 to TRBJ2-3; TCRdb names TRBD2, which stays unverified in the absence of DNA. The CDR3 runs to 14 residues. CDR1 is DFQATT and CDR2 is SNEGSKA in the germline V gene (reference sequence). CDR3 sequence: CSAGAGGSTDTQYF.

This clonotype registers medium-sized (0.01 to 0.1%) by frequency. The chain carries TRBV20-1 and TRBJ2-7; TCRdb's D gene call, TRBD1, goes unchecked for lack of DNA. Germline lookup yields CDR1 DFQATT and CDR2 SNEGSKA (reference sequence). The CDR3 runs 14 residues. The CDR3 spells CSARDYSGPLEQYF.

The J gene is TRBJ2-3, the V gene TRBV11-2; TCRdb calls TRBD1, which cannot be checked without DNA. There are 17 residues in the CDR3. The germline V gene has CDR1 SGHAT and CDR2 FQNNGV. CDR3 amino acids: CASSLDLGQWQTDTQYF.

This sequence joins TRBV6-2 or TRBV6-3 and TRBJ2-3; there is no DNA to check the TCRdb D call of TRBD1. Germline CDR1 and CDR2: MNHEY and SVGEGT. The CDR3 consists of 15 residues. The CDR3 loop is CASSWGTASTDTQYF.

This rearrangement joins TRBV3-1 to TRBJ2-1; TCRdb returns TRBD2, unconfirmable since there is no DNA. CDR3 length: 16 amino acids. Germline-derived CDR1 and CDR2 are LGHDT and YNNKEL (reference sequence). CDR3: CASSQLLAGGPDEQFF.

The chain links TRBV20-1 to TRBJ2-3; TCRdb selects TRBD2, and the lack of DNA leaves this call unchecked. In germline, CDR1 is DFQATT, CDR2 SNEGSKA (reference sequence). CDR3 length: 19 residues. Here the CDR3 reads CSARDDTLLAGLSTDTQYF.

V is TRBV19 and J is TRBJ1-5. The CDR3 contains 14 residues. Germline lookup yields CDR1 LNHDA and CDR2 SQIVND (reference sequence). The CDR3 region is CASTLAGENQPQHF.

The chain combines TRBV28 with TRBJ2-7; absent DNA, TCRdb's TRBD2 call cannot be checked. The CDR3 totals 15 residues. The germline V gene has CDR1 MDHEN and CDR2 SYDVKM. CDR3 amino acids: CASSLLGLDRYEQYF.

The V and J genes are TRBV4-3 and TRBJ2-2; TCRdb selects TRBD1, and the lack of DNA leaves this call unchecked. The CDR3 totals 16 residues. Germline lookup yields CDR1 LGHNA and CDR2 YSLEER. This chain's CDR3 is CASSQVAGGGTGELFF.

The rearrangement uses TRBV27 and TRBJ2-1. The germline V gene has CDR1 MNHEY and CDR2 SMNVEV (reference sequence). This CDR3 spans 15 amino acids. The CDR3: CASSLSGSFPNEQFF.

The chain couples TRBV5-1 to TRBJ1-1; with no DNA, the TCRdb D assignment of TRBD1 cannot be verified. The germline V gene has CDR1 SGHRS and CDR2 YFSETQ. The CDR3 is made up of 13 amino acids. The CDR3 sequence is CASSLARGPEAFF.

This chain joins TRBV24-1 and TRBJ2-2; TCRdb's assignment of TRBD1 cannot be checked, as there is no DNA. This CDR3 region has 16 residues. CDR1 and CDR2 from the germline V gene are KGHDR and SFDVKD. This CDR3 is CATSDLGGLPAGELFF.

The chain is built from TRBV5-1 and TRBJ2-7; TCRdb names TRBD2, which stays unverified in the absence of DNA. The germline V gene has CDR1 SGHRS and CDR2 YFSETQ. CDR3 length: 14 amino acids. CDR3 loop: CASPGLAGSYEQYF.

J is TRBJ2-7 and V is TRBV29-1; checking the TCRdb D call of TRBD1 is not possible without DNA. From germline, CDR1 is SQVTM and CDR2 ANQGSEA. The CDR3 runs to 15 residues. The CDR3 sequence is CSVVLAGIGGYEQYF.

This chain's CDR3 is CASKIEWQGAKNTEAFF. V is TRBV12-3 or TRBV12-4 and J is TRBJ1-1; the TRBD1 assignment by TCRdb is unverifiable without DNA. This CDR3 spans 17 amino acids.

The rearrangement uses TRBV4-3 and TRBJ2-7; the TCRdb call, TRBD1, lacks DNA for checking. Germline-derived CDR1 and CDR2 are LGHNA and YSLEER. The CDR3 runs to 17 residues. This chain's CDR3 is CASSQRTVGSPVYEQYF.

This chain uses TRBV20-1 with TRBJ2-7; TCRdb calls TRBD1, which cannot be checked without DNA. Germline-derived CDR1 and CDR2 are DFQATT and SNEGSKA (reference sequence). The CDR3 extends over 13 amino acids. This chain's CDR3 is CSAMTGTSYEQYF.

The rearrangement links TRBV7-6 to TRBJ1-4; TCRdb proposes TRBD1, but this gene call is untestable without DNA. The CDR3 is 13 amino acids. Germline CDR1 reads SGHVS; CDR2 reads FNYEAQ. The chain's CDR3 is CASSPPEEEKLFF.

The rearrangement links TRBV27 to TRBJ2-5. Per the germline V gene, CDR1 is MNHEY and CDR2 is SMNVEV (reference sequence). The CDR3 has 13 amino acids. The CDR3 protein is CASSTLLDQTQYF.

V gene TRBV27 combines with J gene TRBJ1-2. CDR3 length: 13 residues. Germline V gene lookup returns CDR1 MNHEY and CDR2 SMNVEV (reference sequence). The CDR3 spells CASSLSAFKGYTF.

The chain joins TRBV28 to TRBJ2-2; TCRdb calls TRBD2, which cannot be checked without DNA. CDR3 size: 14 residues. The germline V gene encodes CDR1 MDHEN and CDR2 SYDVKM. The CDR3 loop is CASSILAGTGELFF.

In terms of frequency, this clonotype is large (0.1 to 1%). V and J are TRBV6-5 and TRBJ2-1; the D gene TCRdb calls, TRBD1, cannot be checked with no DNA. The CDR3 contains 17 residues. Germline CDR1 MNHEY, CDR2 SVGAGI. The CDR3 reads CASSEGKTGWSYNEQFF.